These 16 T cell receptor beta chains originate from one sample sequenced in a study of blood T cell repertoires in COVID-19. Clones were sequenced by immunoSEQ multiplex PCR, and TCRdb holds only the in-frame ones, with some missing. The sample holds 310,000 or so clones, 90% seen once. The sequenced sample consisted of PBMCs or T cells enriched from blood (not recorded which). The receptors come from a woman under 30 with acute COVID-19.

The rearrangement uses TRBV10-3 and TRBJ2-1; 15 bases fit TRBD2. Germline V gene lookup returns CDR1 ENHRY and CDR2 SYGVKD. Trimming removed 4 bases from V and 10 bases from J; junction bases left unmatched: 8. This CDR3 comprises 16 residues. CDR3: CAISGTSGRASGEQFF. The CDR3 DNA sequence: TGTGCCATCAGTGGGACTAGCGGGAGGGCCTCGGGAGAGCAGTTCTTC.

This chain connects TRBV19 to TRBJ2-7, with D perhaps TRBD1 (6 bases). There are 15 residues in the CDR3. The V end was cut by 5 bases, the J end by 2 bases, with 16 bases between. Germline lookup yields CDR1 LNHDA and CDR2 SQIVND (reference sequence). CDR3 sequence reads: CASSPLRGNTYEQYF. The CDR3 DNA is TGTGCCAGTAGTCCCCTCAGGGGCAATACCTACGAGCAGTACTTC.

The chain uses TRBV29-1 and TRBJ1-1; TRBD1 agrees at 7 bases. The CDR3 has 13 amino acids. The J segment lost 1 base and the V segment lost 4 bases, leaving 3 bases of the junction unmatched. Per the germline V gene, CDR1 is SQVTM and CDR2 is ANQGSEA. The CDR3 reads CSVVQGGNTEAFF. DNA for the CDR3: TGCAGCGTTGTGCAGGGGGGGAACACTGAAGCTTTCTTT.

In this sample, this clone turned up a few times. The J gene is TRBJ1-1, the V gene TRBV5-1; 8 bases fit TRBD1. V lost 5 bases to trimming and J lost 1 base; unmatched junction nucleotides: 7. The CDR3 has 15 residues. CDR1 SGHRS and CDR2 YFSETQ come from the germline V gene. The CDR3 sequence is CASRAQGVENTEAFF. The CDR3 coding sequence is TGCGCCAGCAGGGCACAGGGGGTTGAGAACACTGAAGCTTTCTTT.

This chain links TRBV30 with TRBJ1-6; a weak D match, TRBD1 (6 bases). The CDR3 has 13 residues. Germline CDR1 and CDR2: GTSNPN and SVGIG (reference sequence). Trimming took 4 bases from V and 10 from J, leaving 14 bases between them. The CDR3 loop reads CAWTGGGGSPLHF. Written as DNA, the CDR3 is TGTGCCTGGACGGGGGGCGGAGGGTCACCCCTCCACTTT.

CDR3 loop: CASSSGKISYEQYF. The DNA for the CDR3 is TGTGCCAGCTCTAGCGGGAAGATTAGTTACGAGCAGTACTTC. This chain joins TRBV7-9 and TRBJ2-7; 9 nucleotides agree with TRBD2. Per the germline V gene, CDR1 is SEHNR and CDR2 is FQNEAQ (reference sequence). Germline trimming cut 8 bases from V and 4 bases from J; bases unmatched to any gene: 9. The CDR3 has 14 residues.

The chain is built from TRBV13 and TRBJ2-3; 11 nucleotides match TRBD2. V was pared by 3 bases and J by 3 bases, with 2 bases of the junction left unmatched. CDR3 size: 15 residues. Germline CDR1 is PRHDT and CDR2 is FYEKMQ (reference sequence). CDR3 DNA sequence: TGTGCCAGCAGCTTGGGACTAGCGGAGACAGATACGCAGTATTTT. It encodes CASSLGLAETDTQYF.

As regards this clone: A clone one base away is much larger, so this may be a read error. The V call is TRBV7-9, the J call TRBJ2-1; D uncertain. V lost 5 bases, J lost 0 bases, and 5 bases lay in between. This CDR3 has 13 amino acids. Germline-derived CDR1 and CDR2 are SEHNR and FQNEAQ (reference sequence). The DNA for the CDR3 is TGTGCCAGCAGCCGGAGCTCCTACAATGAGCAGTTCTTC. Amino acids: CASSRSSYNEQFF.

The DNA for the CDR3 is TGTGCCAGCAGCTTAGCGATCTTAGCAGGGTTTACTGAAGCTTTCTTT. Amino acids: CASSLAILAGFTEAFF. The rearrangement links TRBV7-2 to TRBJ1-1, with TRBD1 as a possible D gene (5 bases). The CDR3 has 16 residues. Trimming stripped 0 bases from V and 5 bases from J, with 16 bases between. Per the germline V gene, CDR1 is SGHTA and CDR2 is FQGNSA.

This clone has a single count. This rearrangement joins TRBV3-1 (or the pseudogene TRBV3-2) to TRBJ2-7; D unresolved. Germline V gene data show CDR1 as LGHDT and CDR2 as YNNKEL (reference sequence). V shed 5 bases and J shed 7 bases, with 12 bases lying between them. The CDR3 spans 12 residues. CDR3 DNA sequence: TGTGCCAGCAGCTCAGGTGGGTGGGAGCAGTACTTC. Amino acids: CASSSGGWEQYF.

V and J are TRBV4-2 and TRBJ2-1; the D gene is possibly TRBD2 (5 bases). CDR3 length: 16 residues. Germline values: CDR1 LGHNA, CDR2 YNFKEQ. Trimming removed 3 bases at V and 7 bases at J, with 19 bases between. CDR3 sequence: CASSHRTNVRENEQFF. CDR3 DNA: TGTGCCAGCAGCCATCGGACCAACGTGAGGGAGAATGAGCAGTTCTTC.

This CDR3 reads CASSYVAGVVNEQFF. The CDR3 nucleotides read TGTGCCAGCAGTTACGTAGCGGGAGTCGTAAATGAGCAGTTCTTC. The rearrangement links TRBV6-5 to TRBJ2-1, with 9 bases identical to TRBD2. CDR3 length: 15 residues. The J segment lost 7 bases and the V segment lost 2 bases, leaving 6 bases of the junction unmatched. From germline, CDR1 is MNHEY and CDR2 SVGAGI.

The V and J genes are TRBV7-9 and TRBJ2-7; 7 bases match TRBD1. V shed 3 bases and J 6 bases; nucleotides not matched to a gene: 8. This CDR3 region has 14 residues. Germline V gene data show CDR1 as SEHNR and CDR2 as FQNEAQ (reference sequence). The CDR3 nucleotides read TGTGCCAGCAGCTTGGGACAGACCTCTGGCGAGCAGTACTTC. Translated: CASSLGQTSGEQYF.

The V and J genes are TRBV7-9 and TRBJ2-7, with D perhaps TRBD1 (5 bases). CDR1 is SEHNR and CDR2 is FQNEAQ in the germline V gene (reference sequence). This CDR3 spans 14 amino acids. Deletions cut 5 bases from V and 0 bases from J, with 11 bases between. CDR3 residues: CASSADSYSYEQYF. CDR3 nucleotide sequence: TGTGCCAGCAGCGCCGACAGTTACTCCTACGAGCAGTACTTC.

CDR3 coding DNA: TGTGCCAGCAGTTTATCGCTACCTGAAGTGGGAGGGCCGGGGGAGACCCAGTACTTC. It specifies CASSLSLPEVGGPGETQYF. The chain carries TRBV27 and TRBJ2-5; 7 bases align to TRBD2. CDR3 length: 19 amino acids. Trimming at V came to 0 bases and at J to 5 bases, leaving 18 bases not matched to a gene. Germline CDR1 is MNHEY and CDR2 is SMNVEV (reference sequence).

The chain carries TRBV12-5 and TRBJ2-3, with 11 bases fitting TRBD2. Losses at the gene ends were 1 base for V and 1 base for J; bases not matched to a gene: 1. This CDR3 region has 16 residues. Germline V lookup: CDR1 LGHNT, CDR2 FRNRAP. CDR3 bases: TGTGCTAGTGGTTTGGGGACTAGCGGGCGCACAGATACGCAGTATTTT. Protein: CASGLGTSGRTDTQYF.